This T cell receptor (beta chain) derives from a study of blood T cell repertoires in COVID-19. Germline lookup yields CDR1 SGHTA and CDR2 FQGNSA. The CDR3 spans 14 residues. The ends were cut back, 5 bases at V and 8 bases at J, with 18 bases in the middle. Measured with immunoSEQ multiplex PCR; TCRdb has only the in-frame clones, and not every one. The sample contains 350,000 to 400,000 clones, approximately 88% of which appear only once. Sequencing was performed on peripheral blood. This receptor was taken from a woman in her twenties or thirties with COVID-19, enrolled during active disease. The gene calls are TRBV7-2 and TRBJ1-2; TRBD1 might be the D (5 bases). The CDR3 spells CASSHLRDGSGYTF. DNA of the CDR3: TGTGCCAGCAGCCACCTCAGGGATGGCAGCGGCTACACCTTC. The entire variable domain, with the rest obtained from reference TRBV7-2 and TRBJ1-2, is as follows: GAGVSQSPSNKVTEKGKDVELRCDPISGHTALYWYRQSLGQGLEFLIYFQGNSAPDKSGLPSDRFSAERTGGSVSTLTIQRTQQEDSAVYLCASSHLRDGSGYTFGSGTRLTVV.